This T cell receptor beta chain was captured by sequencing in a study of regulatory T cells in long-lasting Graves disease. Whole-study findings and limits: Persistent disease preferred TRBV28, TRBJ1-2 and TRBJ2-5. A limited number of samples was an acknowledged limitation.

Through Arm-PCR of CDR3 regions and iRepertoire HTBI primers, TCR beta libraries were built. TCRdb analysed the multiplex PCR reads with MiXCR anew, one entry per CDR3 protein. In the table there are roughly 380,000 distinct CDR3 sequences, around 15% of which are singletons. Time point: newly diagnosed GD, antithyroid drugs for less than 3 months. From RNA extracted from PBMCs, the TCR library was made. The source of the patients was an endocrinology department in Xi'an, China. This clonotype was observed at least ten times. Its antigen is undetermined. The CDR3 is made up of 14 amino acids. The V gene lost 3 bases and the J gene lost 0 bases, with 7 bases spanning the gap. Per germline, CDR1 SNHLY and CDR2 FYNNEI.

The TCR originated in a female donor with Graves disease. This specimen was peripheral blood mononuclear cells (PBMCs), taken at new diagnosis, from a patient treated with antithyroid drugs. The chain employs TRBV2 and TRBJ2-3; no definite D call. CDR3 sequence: CASSEPPSTDTQYF. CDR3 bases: TGTGCCAGCAGTGAGCCCCCCAGCACAGATACGCAGTATTTT.